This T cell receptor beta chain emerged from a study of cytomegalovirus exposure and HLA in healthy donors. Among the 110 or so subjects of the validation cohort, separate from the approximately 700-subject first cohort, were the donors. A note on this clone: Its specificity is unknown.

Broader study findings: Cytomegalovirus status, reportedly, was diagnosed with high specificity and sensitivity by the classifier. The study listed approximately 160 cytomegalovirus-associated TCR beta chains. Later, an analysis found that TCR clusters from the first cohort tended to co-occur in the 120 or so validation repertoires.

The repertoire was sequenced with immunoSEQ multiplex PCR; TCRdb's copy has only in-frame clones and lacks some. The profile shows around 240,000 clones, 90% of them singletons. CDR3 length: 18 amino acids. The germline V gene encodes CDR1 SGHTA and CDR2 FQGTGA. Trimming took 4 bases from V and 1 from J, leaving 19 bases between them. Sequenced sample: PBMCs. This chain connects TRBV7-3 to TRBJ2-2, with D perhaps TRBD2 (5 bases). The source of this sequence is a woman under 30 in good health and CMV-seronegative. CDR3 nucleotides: TGTGCCAGCAGCTCCTCCCCCGCTAGCAAGATGAACACCGGGGAGCTGTTTTTT. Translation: CASSSSPASKMNTGELFF. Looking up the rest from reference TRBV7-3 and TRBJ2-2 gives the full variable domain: GAGVSQTPSNKVTEKGKYVELRCDPISGHTALYWYRQSLGQGPEFLIYFQGTGAADDSGLPNDRFFAVRPEGSVSTLKIQRTERGDSAVYLCASSSSPASKMNTGELFFGEGSRLTVL.